Below are 9 T cell receptor beta chains sequenced from a single sample in a study of T cells of healthy individuals. TCRdb reprocessed the 5' RACE reads with MiXCR, giving one entry per CDR3 protein. The sample carries fewer than 70,000 distinct CDR3 sequences, roughly 14% recorded once. All receptors come from a human donor in good health.

This clonotype was detected many times. The chain joins TRBV7-2 to TRBJ1-5; 7 bases fit TRBD1. Germline CDR1 SGHTA, CDR2 FQGNSA. The CDR3 sequence is 16 residues long. The trim removed 1 base at V and 6 bases at J, leaving 9 bases unmatched. The CDR3 here is CASSLGGQGVGQPQHF. CDR3 coding DNA: TGTGCCAGCAGCTTAGGTGGGCAGGGGGTGGGTCAGCCCCAGCATTTT. Complete variable domain (other parts from reference TRBV7-2 and TRBJ1-5): GAGVSQSPSNKVTEKGKDVELRCDPISGHTALYWYRQSLGQGLEFLIYFQGNSAPDKSGLPSDRFSAERTGGSVSTLTIQRTQQEDSAVYLCASSLGGQGVGQPQHFGDGTRLSIL.

V usage is TRBV6-5 and J usage is TRBJ1-3; TRBD1 aligns across 8 bases. V was clipped by 5 bases and J by 4 bases; unmatched bases: 4. Germline-derived CDR1 and CDR2 are MNHEY and SVGAGI. The CDR3 contains 14 residues. The CDR3 DNA sequence: TGTGCCAGCAGTCGACAGGGGACCGGAAACACCATATATTTT. Translated: CASSRQGTGNTIYF.

There are a few counts of this clonotype. The chain combines TRBV7-8 with TRBJ1-6; D is perhaps TRBD1 (5 bases). Trimming pared 2 bases from V and 9 bases from J, leaving 11 bases between. CDR1 and CDR2 (germline): SGHVS, FQNEAQ. The CDR3 is made up of 14 amino acids. In DNA form, the CDR3 reads TGTGCCAGCAGCTTAAATCAGGGTGGTTCACCCCTCCACTTT. Encoded protein: CASSLNQGGSPLHF.

This clonotype has only a few counts. This chain uses TRBV7-8 with TRBJ2-1; TRBD2 matches 10 bases. J lost 7 bases, V lost 3 bases, and 6 bases had no gene match. The CDR3 is 15 amino acids. CDR1 is SGHVS, CDR2 FQNEAQ, per germline. The chain's CDR3 is CASSFSERGGNEQFF. CDR3 bases: TGTGCCAGCAGCTTTTCAGAGCGGGGGGGGAATGAGCAGTTCTTC.

V is TRBV7-8 and J is TRBJ1-3; 7 bases map to TRBD1. The CDR3 is made up of 15 amino acids. Trimming removed 5 bases from V and 6 bases from J; junction bases left unmatched: 10. Germline CDR1 is SGHVS and CDR2 is FQNEAQ. CDR3 protein: CASSPEDDRANTIYF. The DNA for the CDR3 is TGTGCCAGCAGCCCGGAGGACGACAGGGCAAACACCATATATTTT.

V gene TRBV7-2 combines with J gene TRBJ1-5, with a weak D call TRBD1 (6 bases). V was pared by 5 bases and J by 4 bases, with 12 bases between. Germline assignment: CDR1 SGHTA and CDR2 FQGNSA. CDR3 length: 14 residues. The CDR3 sequence is CASSGAGVNQPQHF. The CDR3 nucleotides read TGTGCCAGCAGCGGAGCAGGGGTAAATCAGCCCCAGCATTTT.

The chain employs TRBV5-1 and TRBJ2-7; the match to TRBD2 covers 10 bases. The CDR3 has 14 residues. Trimming cost V 1 base and J 7 bases; bases outside gene matches: 5. Germline CDR1 reads SGHRS; CDR2 reads YFSETQ. The CDR3 here is CASSLRLAGVEQYF. The CDR3 DNA reads as TGCGCCAGCAGCTTGAGGCTAGCGGGGGTAGAGCAGTACTTC.

Notes on this clonotype: Since a much larger clone is just one base distant, this may be a read error. The gene calls are TRBV7-9 and TRBJ2-5, with D unclear. V lost 4 bases to trimming and J lost 7 bases, with 13 bases between them. This CDR3 spans 13 amino acids. Germline CDR1 and CDR2: SEHNR and FQNEAQ (reference sequence). Here the CDR3 DNA reads TGTGCCAGCAGCTCGGACGGGTCAGGGACCCAGTACTTC. This sequence encodes CASSSDGSGTQYF.

The sample holds many counts of this clonotype. This chain connects TRBV24-1 to TRBJ2-4; 8 nucleotides line up with TRBD1. V was pared by 4 bases and J by 6 bases, with 10 bases of the junction left unmatched. The CDR3 totals 16 residues. Germline V gives CDR1 KGHDR, CDR2 SFDVKD. The CDR3 sequence is CATSDPTPDRANIQYF. The CDR3 coding sequence is TGTGCCACCAGTGACCCTACTCCGGACAGGGCAAACATTCAGTACTTC.